The source of this T cell receptor beta chain is a study of blood T cell repertoires in COVID-19 (dated by TCRdb to about 2020). Broadly, across the study: Samples from collaborators originated in the United States, Italy and Spain and spanned both the acute and convalescent phases of COVID-19. The samples were drawn from two sources: the first 160 participants of the ongoing ImmuneRACE study, and fewer than 1,500 subjects contributed by 6 global collaborators. Where available, HLA class I and class II types were taken from metadata supplied by the sample provider and were not determined by assay-based typing. Subjects who had been exposed to COVID-19, were actively infected with it, or had recovered from it provided the deeply sampled blood TCRbeta repertoires that made up the dataset. The material from the prospective study consisted of cDNA or gDNA derived from T cells, B-cell-depleted T cells, or PBMCs. A de-identified subject ID, COVID-19 status, age in years and sex were almost always included in the sample metadata. The repertoires were released in a freely available public database meant as a resource for research on the immune response to SARS-CoV-2. Summary of the overall study and its limitations: Clinical and demographic metadata were provided uncurated, with the amount varying by source and participant.

The collaborating institutions used their own protocols to collect whole blood in K2EDTA tubes. For TCRbeta analysis, collaborators shipped samples in one of three forms: frozen whole blood, isolated PBMCs, or DNA extracted from either of those sample types. As encoded in the germline V gene, CDR1 is SGHTA while CDR2 is FQGNSA. From cysteine to phenylalanine, the CDR3 is 14 amino acids long. The DNA shown is the 42-base CDR3, in frame from base 1. V drops 1 base and J drops 3 bases, leaving 6 bases in between. TCRbeta CDR3 regions were amplified from genomic DNA by means of the immunoSEQ Assay, a bias-controlled multiplex PCR. Per the original workflow: The number of nucleated cells in each sample was estimated from the amplification of reference gene primers within the assay. Sequence reads were collapsed and filtered to measure the absolute abundance of every unique TCRbeta CDR3 rearrangement. For each sample, productive Simpson clonality was calculated as the square root of Simpson's diversity index over productive rearrangements. In its TCRdb copy, this immuneACCESS table keeps in-frame sequences only and misses some clones. Where compared with another copy, unresolved V genes explain less than half of these, and the others have no known cause. Clonal size and the V and J genes are those of that table, whereas D and trimming came from the DNA. A total of around 130,000 clones appear in this sample, about 85% of them only once. The ten biggest clones cover about 4.3% of the sample.

This clone was counted only a few times. Its antigen is currently not known. No much larger clone is present one base from it, and per-base qualities are unavailable. The chain couples TRBV7-2 to TRBJ2-2; no D gene is confidently identified. The sample taken for sequencing was peripheral blood. This clonotype originated in a human donor in a cohort sampled during active COVID-19. The CDR3 protein is CASSLGSDTGELFF. The nucleotides are TGTGCCAGCAGCTTAGGTTCGGACACCGGGGAGCTGTTTTTT. The variable domain in full, with residues beyond the CDR3 obtained from the reference TRBV7-2 and TRBJ2-2 genes, is GAGVSQSPSNKVTEKGKDVELRCDPISGHTALYWYRQSLGQGLEFLIYFQGNSAPDKSGLPSDRFSAERTGGSVSTLTIQRTQQEDSAVYLCASSLGSDTGELFFGEGSRLTVL.